This T cell receptor (beta chain) stems from a study of spatial heterogeneity in lung cancer. The time point is: sample taken at primary tumor resection. Extraction of whole RNA from tumor, nontumor lung or frozen PBMC preceded unsorted sequencing. TCRdb recomputed calls from the 5' RACE reads with MiXCR, one row per CDR3 protein. The data show more than 1,500 distinct CDR3 sequences, with more than 45% seen just once and 35% to 40% held by the top ten. The clonotype was recovered from a female donor with early-stage non-small cell lung cancer. The sample here was PBMCs, taken at surgery.

The CDR3: CASSYLGLAGGSTDTQYF. CDR3 DNA sequence: TGTGCCAGCAGTTATTTGGGACTAGCGGGGGGTAGCACAGATACGCAGTATTTT. The rearrangement uses TRBV6-5 and TRBJ2-3; TRBD2 matches 15 bases. The J segment lost 0 bases and the V segment lost 3 bases, leaving 4 bases of the junction unmatched. Germline V gives CDR1 MNHEY, CDR2 SVGAGI. The CDR3 has 18 amino acids.